Each of the 9 T cell receptor beta chains below was sequenced from the same sample in a study of T cells in Graves' hyperthyroidism and ophthalmopathy. RNA transcripts served as the template for amplifying TCR beta CDR3 regions. The HTBI set primed first-round TCR CDR3 RT-PCR. Each CDR3 protein gets one entry after TCRdb re-called the multiplex PCR reads with MiXCR. The sample carries nearly 110,000 distinct CDR3 sequences, 16% recorded once. The material sequenced was blood. The receptors here all came from a woman aged 50 to 60 with Graves' hyperthyroidism.

This clonotype was recorded many times. The chain combines TRBV3-1 with TRBJ2-7, with a possible D match to TRBD1 (5 bases). The CDR3 extends over 12 amino acids. Germline loops: CDR1 LGHDT, CDR2 YNNKEL (reference sequence). Trimming took 4 bases from V and 6 from J, leaving 10 bases between them. In DNA, the CDR3 is TGTGCCAGCAGCCTAGGACACCGCGAGCAGTACGTC. Its translation is CASSLGHREQYV.

The table lists this clonotype with many counts. This chain connects TRBV3-1 to TRBJ2-2; no firm D call. Trimming removed 0 bases from V and 4 bases from J, with 6 bases in between. From germline, CDR1 is LGHDT and CDR2 YNNKEL (reference sequence). This CDR3 has 14 residues. DNA of the CDR3: TGTGCCAGCAGCCAAGAACGGCGCACCGGGGAGCTGTTTTTT. This gives the protein CASSQERRTGELFF.

This clonotype was seen many times. The V and J genes are TRBV15 and TRBJ2-1; D possibly matches TRBD1 or TRBD2 (5 bases each). This CDR3 contains 13 residues. Trimming cost V 1 base and J 8 bases, with 9 bases left between them. The germline gives CDR1 LNHNV, CDR2 YYDKDF (reference sequence). This CDR3 is CATSRVMGDEQFF. The CDR3 nucleotides read TGTGCCACCAGCAGAGTTATGGGGGATGAGCAGTTCTTC. The variable domain in full, completed from reference TRBV15 and TRBJ2-1, reads DAMVIQNPRYQVTQFGKPVTLSCSQTLNHNVMYWYQQKSSQAPKLLFHYYDKDFNNEADTPDNFQSRRPNTSFCFLDIRSPGLGDTAMYLCATSRVMGDEQFFGPGTRLTVL.

This clonotype was seen ten or more times. The chain links TRBV20-1 to TRBJ1-5, with 9 bases aligning to TRBD1. Germline V lookup: CDR1 DFQATT, CDR2 SNEGSKA (reference sequence). CDR3 size: 15 residues. Trimming at V came to 6 bases and at J to 3 bases, leaving 9 bases not matched to a gene. CDR3 DNA sequence: TGCAGTGCCTTACAGGGGGCGTCCGCCAATCAGCCCCAGCATTTT. Translation gives CSALQGASANQPQHF.

The sample holds many counts of this clonotype. The CDR3 nucleotides are TGTGCCACCGGGGGGGGCGTGACTCAAGAGACCCAGTACTTC. It yields the protein CATGGGVTQETQYF. V usage is TRBV28 and J usage is TRBJ2-5; TRBD2 agrees at 8 bases. The CDR3 is 14 residues long. J lost 2 bases, V lost 10 bases, and 9 bases had no gene match. Germline V gene data show CDR1 as MDHEN and CDR2 as SYDVKM.

This clonotype was picked up many times. The V call is TRBV28, the J call TRBJ2-7; 9 nucleotides align to TRBD1. J gave up 4 bases and V 5 bases, and 9 bases lay outside the gene matches. Germline V gene sequence: CDR1 MDHEN, CDR2 SYDVKM. The CDR3 totals 15 residues. CDR3 nucleotide sequence: TGTGCCAGCAGTACCCCCGGGACAGGGAGTTACGAGCAGTACTTC. Translated: CASSTPGTGSYEQYF. Based on the CDR3 plus reference TRBV28 and TRBJ2-7, the full variable domain is DVKVTQSSRYLVKRTGEKVFLECVQDMDHENMFWYRQDPGLGLRLIYFSYDVKMKEKGDIPEGYSVSREKKERFSLILESASTNQTSMYLCASSTPGTGSYEQYFGPGTRLTVT.

The V and J genes are TRBV10-3 and TRBJ1-2; possibly TRBD1 for D (5 bases). Trimming took off 0 bases at V and 0 bases at J, with 17 bases between the two ends. The CDR3 sequence is 18 residues long. CDR1 and CDR2 from the germline V gene are ENHRY and SYGVKD. The CDR3 DNA follows: TGTGCCATCAGTGAGTCTGGGGCAGGGCCGACTACTAACTATGGCTACACCTTC. This gives the protein CAISESGAGPTTNYGYTF.

There are many counts of this clonotype. The V call is TRBV20-1, the J call TRBJ1-2; D is unclear. Looked up from germline, CDR1 is DFQATT and CDR2 is SNEGSKA (reference sequence). The ends were cut back, 0 bases at V and 7 bases at J, with 12 bases in the middle. The CDR3 has 13 amino acids. CDR3 sequence reads: CSARESAGAGYTF. The CDR3 nucleotides read TGCAGTGCTAGAGAATCCGCAGGCGCTGGCTACACCTTC.

V usage is TRBV6-5 and J usage is TRBJ1-3, with D tentatively TRBD1 (5 bases). CDR3 length: 14 residues. Germline V gene lookup returns CDR1 MNHEY and CDR2 SVGAGI. V was clipped by 2 bases and J by 2 bases, with 7 bases between them. The CDR3 DNA sequence: TGTGCCAGCAGTTACCCGACAGCTGGAAACACCATATATTTT. Translated, it gives CASSYPTAGNTIYF.